This is a list of T cell receptor beta chains from one sample in a study of CD4 T cells in relation to SARS-CoV-2 and coronaviruses. The data were produced by immunoSEQ multiplex PCR, yet TCRdb's version contains in-frame clones alone and is incomplete. The sample records about 65,000 clones, 75% to 90% being singletons. Sequenced material: memory CD4+ T cells from PBMCs. Receptor source: a human donor in good health. The CDR3 runs from the conserved cysteine through the conserved F or W. The D gene is left open where the match is weak. Clone size is shown for a subset of rows, as once, few, many or a class of expanded clone.

D,size,V,J,CDR3,DNA
TRBD1,NA,TRBV10-3,TRBJ1-1,CAIRGQGAGNTEAFF,TGTGCCATCAGGGGACAGGGGGCCGGGAACACTGAAGCTTTCTTT
NA,NA,TRBV6-2/TRBV6-3,TRBJ2-7,CASSPGLTYEQYF,TGTGCCAGCAGTCCCGGACTGACCTACGAGCAGTACTTC
TRBD1,NA,TRBV5-8,TRBJ1-1,CASSWDRVRAEAFF,TGTGCCAGCAGCTGGGACAGGGTACGGGCTGAAGCTTTCTTT
NA,NA,TRBV2,TRBJ2-7,CASSVGGSHEQYF,TGTGCCAGCAGTGTTGGGGGTTCCCACGAGCAGTACTTC
NA,NA,TRBV2,TRBJ1-5,CATRALGNQPQHF,TGTGCCACCCGGGCCCTAGGCAATCAGCCCCAGCATTTT
TRBD2,few,TRBV4-1,TRBJ2-5,CASSRLAVQETQYF,TGCGCCAGCAGCCGACTAGCGGTTCAAGAGACCCAGTACTTC
NA,NA,TRBV9,TRBJ2-2,CASSRDSNTGELFF,TGTGCCAGCAGCCGGGACTCGAACACCGGGGAGCTGTTTTTT
TRBD1,NA,TRBV7-9,TRBJ2-7,CASSSLPGQGASSPYEQYF,TGTGCCAGCAGCTCATTACCGGGACAGGGGGCAAGTAGTCCCTACGAGCAGTACTTC
NA,NA,TRBV19,TRBJ1-4,CASSHGRANEKLFF,TGTGCCAGTAGTCATGGACGGGCTAATGAAAAACTGTTTTTT
NA,few,TRBV10-1,TRBJ1-6,CARGGHNSPLHF,TGCGCCAGAGGGGGGCATAATTCACCCCTCCACTTT
NA,NA,TRBV7-3,TRBJ2-2,CASSLSQNTGELFF,TGTGCCAGCAGCTTATCACAGAACACCGGGGAGCTGTTTTTT
NA,NA,TRBV11-2,TRBJ2-2,CASSSTRRTGELFF,TGTGCCAGCAGTTCAACGCGTAGGACCGGGGAGCTGTTTTTT
TRBD2,NA,TRBV5-1,TRBJ2-4,CASSFGAGSQNLAKNIQYF,TGCGCCAGCAGCTTTGGAGCGGGGTCTCAAAACTTAGCCAAAAACATTCAGTACTTC
NA,NA,TRBV11-3,TRBJ1-5,CASSLGLVVVGKVFQPQHF,TGTGCCAGCAGCTTAGGTTTAGTTGTTGTAGGGAAGGTTTTTCAGCCCCAGCATTTT
TRBD2,once,TRBV29-1,TRBJ2-7,CSVAPQTSGAYEQYF,TGCAGCGTTGCGCCCCAGACTAGCGGGGCCTACGAGCAGTACTTC
NA,once,TRBV4-1,TRBJ2-5,CASSLGTHARETQYF,TGCGCCAGCAGCCTGGGGACTCACGCGAGGGAGACCCAGTACTTC
TRBD2,NA,TRBV9,TRBJ2-3,CASSPRTSGTTDTQYF,TGTGCCAGCAGCCCCAGGACTAGCGGGACAACAGATACGCAGTATTTT
NA,once,TRBV5-1,TRBJ1-4,CASCPGGLREKLFF,TGCGCCAGCTGTCCGGGGGGCCTGAGGGAAAAACTGTTTTTT
NA,NA,TRBV5-1,TRBJ2-1,CASSLSAVYNEQFF,TGCGCCAGCAGCCTCTCCGCGGTCTACAATGAGCAGTTCTTC
NA,NA,TRBV7-2,TRBJ2-7,CASSLRVDTSYEQYF,TGTGCCAGCAGCTTAAGGGTAGACACCTCCTACGAGCAGTACTTC
NA,NA,TRBV5-1,TRBJ1-1,CASSLAVLVTGNTEAFF,TGCGCCAGCAGCTTGGCCGTGTTGGTGACAGGGAACACTGAAGCTTTCTTT
NA,NA,TRBV4-3,TRBJ1-3,CASSQGWGGGSGNTIYF,TGCGCCAGCAGCCAAGGGTGGGGTGGGGGCTCTGGAAACACCATATATTTT
NA,NA,TRBV20-1,TRBJ2-7,CSASSRVIYEQYF,TGCAGTGCTAGTTCCAGGGTAATCTACGAGCAGTACTTC
TRBD1,once,TRBV19,TRBJ1-5,CASNRDRGGQPQHF,TGTGCCAGCAACCGTGACAGGGGGGGACAGCCCCAGCATTTT
TRBD1,NA,TRBV11-1,TRBJ2-2,CASSLRTGVLGELFF,TGTGCCAGCAGCTTAAGGACAGGGGTTCTCGGGGAGCTGTTTTTT
NA,NA,TRBV7-2,TRBJ1-3,CASSARLSSGNTIYF,TGTGCCAGCAGCGCCCGACTGAGCTCTGGAAACACCATATATTTT
TRBD1,NA,TRBV12-3/TRBV12-4,TRBJ1-5,CASSLQGAQPQHF,TGTGCCAGCAGTTTACAGGGGGCGCAGCCCCAGCATTTT
NA,NA,TRBV2,TRBJ2-6,CASSGDFPGANVLTF,TGTGCCAGCAGTGGGGACTTTCCTGGGGCCAACGTCCTGACTTTC
TRBD1,NA,TRBV28,TRBJ1-2,CASSLLGQGDYGYTF,TGTGCCAGCAGTCTACTGGGACAGGGTGACTATGGCTACACCTTC
NA,few,TRBV12-5,TRBJ2-2,CASGLVSGTELFF,TGTGCTAGTGGTTTGGTCTCCGGGACGGAGCTGTTTTTT
TRBD1,NA,TRBV18,TRBJ1-5,CASSPGTGGNQPQHF,TGTGCCAGCTCACCCGGGACAGGGGGGAATCAGCCCCAGCATTTT
NA,NA,TRBV5-1,TRBJ1-1,CASSLSRGGRNGAFF,TGCGCCAGCAGCTTGTCCCGAGGCGGGAGAAATGGGGCTTTCTTT
NA,NA,TRBV19,TRBJ1-1,CASSLTTVYTEAFF,TGTGCCAGTAGTTTAACGACAGTTTACACTGAAGCTTTCTTT
NA,NA,TRBV28,TRBJ2-7,CASSSSGAENLYEQYF,TGTGCCAGCAGCTCCTCTGGGGCGGAAAATTTATACGAGCAGTACTTC
NA,NA,TRBV24-1,TRBJ2-3,CATSARGPDTQYF,TGTGCCACCAGTGCCCGGGGACCGGATACGCAGTATTTT
NA,NA,TRBV9,TRBJ1-1,CASIDPGQRMNTEAFF,TGTGCCAGCATCGACCCCGGACAGCGAATGAACACTGAAGCTTTCTTT
NA,NA,TRBV12-3/TRBV12-4,TRBJ1-2,CASSFYGDGYTF,TGTGCCAGCAGTTTTTACGGGGATGGCTACACCTTC
NA,once,TRBV30,TRBJ2-3,CAWPKGGSSSTDTQYF,TGTGCCTGGCCCAAAGGCGGCAGCTCTAGCACAGATACGCAGTATTTT
NA,NA,TRBV7-6,TRBJ2-1,CASSSAGLPYNEQFF,TGTGCCAGCAGCTCCGCCGGGCTTCCCTACAATGAGCAGTTCTTC
NA,NA,TRBV5-1,TRBJ1-2,CASSPNAGSNGYTF,TGCGCCAGCAGCCCGAATGCAGGGTCGAACGGCTACACCTTC